This TCR beta chain was retrieved from a study of T cell responses to AZD1222 COVID-19 vaccine. Notes on this clone: Its antigen is undetermined.

Whole-study results and caveats: Only 5 or 6 AZD1222 recipients were seropositive at baseline. Mapped onto spike, vaccine-associated CD4 TCRs spanned it and were dominant at 160-218 and 743-854. Donor demographics were predominantly white British with a female majority; clonal diversity may be underestimated.

Sequenced by immunoSEQ multiplex PCR; TCRdb stores in-frame clones only, minus some. In the table there are roughly 110,000 clones, 88% of which are singletons. The sequence came from an adult who received the AZD1222 COVID-19 vaccine. The sample consisted of peripheral blood, taken 28 days after the second AZD1222 dose.

CDR3 DNA: TGCGCCATCGGGACAGAGAACACTGAAGCTTTCTTT. It specifies CAIGTENTEAFF. The genes are TRBV10-2 and TRBJ1-1; 7 bases map to TRBD1. This CDR3 is built from 12 residues. Germline lookup yields CDR1 WSHSY and CDR2 SAAADI. The junction had 3 bases not matched to a gene; V was cut back by 10 bases and J by 1 base.